This T cell receptor (beta chain) was captured in a study of early T cells in non-severe SARS-CoV-2 infection. Study as a whole: The study sequenced bulk RNA from unsorted whole blood, with chains unpaired. Study-wide results and caveats: VDJdb matches were skewed toward anti-spike CD8 T cell responses.

Tagging with unique molecular identifiers was applied to individual cDNA molecules. TCRdb ran MiXCR on the 5' RACE reads and lists one entry per CDR3 protein. The data contain 50,000 to 65,000 distinct CDR3 sequences, less than 15% of them singletons. A remark on this clonotype: Its specificity is not known.

CDR3 length equals 15 residues. Trimming left V 2 bases short and J 1 base short, with 11 bases between. Per germline, CDR1 SGHVS and CDR2 FNYEAQ. The TCR sequence derives from an adult who was a healthcare worker with PCR-confirmed SARS-CoV-2 infection or an uninfected control (not recorded which). Material: whole blood. The rearrangement joins TRBV7-6 to TRBJ2-5; D is ambiguous. CDR3 in DNA: TGTGCCAGCAGCTTAAACGGCTGGGGCCAAGAGACCCAGTACTTC. Translated: CASSLNGWGQETQYF.